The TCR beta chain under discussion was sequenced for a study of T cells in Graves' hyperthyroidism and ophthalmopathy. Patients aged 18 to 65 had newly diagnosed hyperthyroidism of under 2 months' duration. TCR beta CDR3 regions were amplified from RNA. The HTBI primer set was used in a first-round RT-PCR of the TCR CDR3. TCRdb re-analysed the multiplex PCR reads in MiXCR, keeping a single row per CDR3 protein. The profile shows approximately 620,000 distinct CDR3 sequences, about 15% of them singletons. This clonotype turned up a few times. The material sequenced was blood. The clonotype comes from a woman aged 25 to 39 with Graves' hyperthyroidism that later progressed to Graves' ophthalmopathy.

CDR3 DNA: TGTGCCAGCAGCCATGTCCCCGGGGAGCTGTTTTTT. Translation gives CASSHVPGELFF. J is TRBJ2-2 and V is TRBV3-2; TRBD1, as called in the table, went unchecked against the DNA. TRBV3-2 is reported as a pseudogene. CDR3 length: 12 residues.